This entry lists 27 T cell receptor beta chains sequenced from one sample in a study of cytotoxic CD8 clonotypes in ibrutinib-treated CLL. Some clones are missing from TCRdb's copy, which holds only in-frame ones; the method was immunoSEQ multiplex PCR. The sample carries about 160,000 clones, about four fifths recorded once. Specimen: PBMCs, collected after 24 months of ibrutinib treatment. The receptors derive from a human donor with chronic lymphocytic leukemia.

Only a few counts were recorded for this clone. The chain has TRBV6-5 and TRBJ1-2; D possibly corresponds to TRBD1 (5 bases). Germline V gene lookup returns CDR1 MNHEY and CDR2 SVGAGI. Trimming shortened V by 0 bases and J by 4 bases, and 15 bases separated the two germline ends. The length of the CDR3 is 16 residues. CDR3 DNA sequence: TGTGCCAGCAGTTACTCGAAAGTCGGACATCCCTATGGCTACACCTTC. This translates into CASSYSKVGHPYGYTF.

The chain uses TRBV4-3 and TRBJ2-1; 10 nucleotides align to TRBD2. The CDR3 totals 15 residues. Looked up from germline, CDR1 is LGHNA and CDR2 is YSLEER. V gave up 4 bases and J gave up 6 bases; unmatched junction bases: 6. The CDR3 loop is CASSRPGTSVNEQFF. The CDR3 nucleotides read TGCGCCAGCAGCCGTCCCGGGACTAGCGTCAATGAGCAGTTCTTC.

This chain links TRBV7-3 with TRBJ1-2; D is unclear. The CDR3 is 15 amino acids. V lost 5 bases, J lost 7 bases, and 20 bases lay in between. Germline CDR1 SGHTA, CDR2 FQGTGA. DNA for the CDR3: TGTGCCAGCAGCGCTAGCCGATCACCCACGGGTGGCTACACCTTC. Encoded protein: CASSASRSPTGGYTF.

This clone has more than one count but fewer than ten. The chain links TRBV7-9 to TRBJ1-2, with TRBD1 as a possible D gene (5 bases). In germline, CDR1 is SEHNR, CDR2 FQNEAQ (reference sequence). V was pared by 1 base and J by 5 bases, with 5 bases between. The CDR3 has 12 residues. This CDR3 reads CASSLGQYGYTF. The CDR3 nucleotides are TGTGCCAGCAGCTTAGGACAGTATGGCTACACCTTC. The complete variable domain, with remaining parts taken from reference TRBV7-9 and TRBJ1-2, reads DTGVSQNPRHKITKRGQNVTFRCDPISEHNRLYWYRQTLGQGPEFLTYFQNEAQLEKSRLLSDRFSAERPKGSFSTLEIQRTEQGDSAMYLCASSLGQYGYTFGSGTRLTVV.

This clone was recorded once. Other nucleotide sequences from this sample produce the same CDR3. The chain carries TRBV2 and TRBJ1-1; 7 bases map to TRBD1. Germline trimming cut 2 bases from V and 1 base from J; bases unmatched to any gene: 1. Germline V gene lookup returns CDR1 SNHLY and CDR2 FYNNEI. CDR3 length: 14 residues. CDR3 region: CASSERDRNTEAFF. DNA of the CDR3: TGTGCCAGCAGTGAACGGGACAGGAACACTGAAGCTTTCTTT.

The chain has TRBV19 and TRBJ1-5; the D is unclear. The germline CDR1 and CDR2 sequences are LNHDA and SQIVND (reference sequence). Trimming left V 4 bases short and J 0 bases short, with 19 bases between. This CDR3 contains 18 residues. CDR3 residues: CASSTRVGTEYSNQPQHF. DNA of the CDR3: TGTGCCAGTAGTACCCGAGTCGGAACAGAATATAGCAATCAGCCCCAGCATTTT.

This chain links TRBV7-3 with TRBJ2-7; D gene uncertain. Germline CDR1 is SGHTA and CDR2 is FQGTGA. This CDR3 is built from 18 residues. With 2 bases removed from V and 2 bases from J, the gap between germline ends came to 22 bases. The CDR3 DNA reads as TGTGCCAGCAGCTTAGGAAGTTCCTTGCCTGTCCCTCCCTACGAGCAGTACTTC. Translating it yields CASSLGSSLPVPPYEQYF.

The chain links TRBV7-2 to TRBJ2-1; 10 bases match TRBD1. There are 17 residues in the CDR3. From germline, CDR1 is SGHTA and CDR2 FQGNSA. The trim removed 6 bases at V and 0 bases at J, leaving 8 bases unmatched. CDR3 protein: CASRLSGTGASYNEQFF. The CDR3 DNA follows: TGTGCCAGCAGATTATCCGGGACAGGGGCCTCCTACAATGAGCAGTTCTTC.

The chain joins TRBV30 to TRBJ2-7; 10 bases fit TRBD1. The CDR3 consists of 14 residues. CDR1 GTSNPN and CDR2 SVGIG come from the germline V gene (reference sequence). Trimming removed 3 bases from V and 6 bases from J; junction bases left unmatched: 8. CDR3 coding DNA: TGTGCCTGGAGGTGGGGACAGGGGAGGGGCGAGCAGTACTTC. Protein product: CAWRWGQGRGEQYF.

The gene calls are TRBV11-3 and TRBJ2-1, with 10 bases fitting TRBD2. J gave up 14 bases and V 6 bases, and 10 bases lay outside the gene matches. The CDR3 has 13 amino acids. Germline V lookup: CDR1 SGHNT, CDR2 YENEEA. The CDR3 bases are TGTGCCAGCAGTCCCAGAGCGGGAGGGCCAAAGTTCTTC. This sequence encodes CASSPRAGGPKFF.

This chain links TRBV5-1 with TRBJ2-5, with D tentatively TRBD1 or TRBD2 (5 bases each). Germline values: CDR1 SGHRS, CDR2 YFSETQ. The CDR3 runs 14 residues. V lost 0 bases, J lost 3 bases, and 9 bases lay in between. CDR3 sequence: CASSLGGPKETQYF. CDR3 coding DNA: TGCGCCAGCAGCTTGGGGGGACCTAAAGAGACCCAGTACTTC.

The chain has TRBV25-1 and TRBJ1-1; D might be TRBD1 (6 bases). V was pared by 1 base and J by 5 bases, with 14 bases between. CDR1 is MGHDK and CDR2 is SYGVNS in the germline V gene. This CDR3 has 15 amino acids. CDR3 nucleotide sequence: TGTGCCAGCAGTGAATTAGGGACATCTATTACTGAAGCTTTCTTT. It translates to CASSELGTSITEAFF. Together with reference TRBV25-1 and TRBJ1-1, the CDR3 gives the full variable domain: EADIYQTPRYLVIGTGKKITLECSQTMGHDKMYWYQQDPGMELHLIHYSYGVNSTEKGDLSSESTVSRIRTEHFPLTLESARPSHTSQYLCASSELGTSITEAFFGQGTRLTVV.

DNA of the CDR3: TGTGCCAGCAGCGTTTCCCCCTCGGCAGACTACGAGCAGTACTTC. Its translation is CASSVSPSADYEQYF. J is TRBJ2-7 and V is TRBV9; D is uncertain. Germline assignment: CDR1 SGDLS and CDR2 YYNGEE. The CDR3 extends over 15 amino acids. The V end was cut by 2 bases, the J end by 3 bases, with 15 bases between.

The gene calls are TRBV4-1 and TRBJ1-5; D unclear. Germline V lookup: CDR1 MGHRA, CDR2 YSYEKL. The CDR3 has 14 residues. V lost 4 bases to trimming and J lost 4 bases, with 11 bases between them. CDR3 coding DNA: TGCGCCAGCAGCCTATTAGAGCAAAATCAGCCCCAGCATTTT. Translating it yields CASSLLEQNQPQHF.

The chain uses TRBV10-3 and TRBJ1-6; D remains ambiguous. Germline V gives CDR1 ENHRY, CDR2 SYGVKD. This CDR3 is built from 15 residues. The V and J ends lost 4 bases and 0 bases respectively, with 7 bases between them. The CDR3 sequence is CAISGGSSYNSPLHF. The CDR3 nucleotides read TGTGCCATCAGTGGTGGGAGCTCCTATAATTCACCCCTCCACTTT.

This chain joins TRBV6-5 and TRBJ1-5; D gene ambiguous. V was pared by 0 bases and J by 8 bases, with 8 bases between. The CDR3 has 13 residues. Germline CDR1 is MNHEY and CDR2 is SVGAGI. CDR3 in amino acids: CASSYSGDKPQHF. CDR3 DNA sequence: TGTGCCAGCAGTTACTCTGGGGATAAGCCCCAGCATTTT.

Written as DNA, the CDR3 is TGTGCCAGCAGTTTAATGGCAAACTATGGCTACACCTTC. Translation gives CASSLMANYGYTF. The chain employs TRBV28 and TRBJ1-2; D unresolved. The CDR3 extends over 13 amino acids. The germline V and J ends were trimmed by 2 bases and 2 bases, with 6 bases remaining between them. Germline assignment: CDR1 MDHEN and CDR2 SYDVKM.

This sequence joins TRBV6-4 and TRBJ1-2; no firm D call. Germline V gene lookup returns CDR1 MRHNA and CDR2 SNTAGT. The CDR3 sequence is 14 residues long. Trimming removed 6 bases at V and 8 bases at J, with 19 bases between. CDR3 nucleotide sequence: TGTGCCAGCAGGCAAGAGAGCGGCGCCGGGGGCTACACCTTC. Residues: CASRQESGAGGYTF.

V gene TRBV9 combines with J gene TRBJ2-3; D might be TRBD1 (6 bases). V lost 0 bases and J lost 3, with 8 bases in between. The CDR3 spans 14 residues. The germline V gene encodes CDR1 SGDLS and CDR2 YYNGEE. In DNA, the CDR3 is TGTGCCAGCAGCGTAGTGGGGGCTACAGATACGCAGTATTTT. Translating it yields CASSVVGATDTQYF.

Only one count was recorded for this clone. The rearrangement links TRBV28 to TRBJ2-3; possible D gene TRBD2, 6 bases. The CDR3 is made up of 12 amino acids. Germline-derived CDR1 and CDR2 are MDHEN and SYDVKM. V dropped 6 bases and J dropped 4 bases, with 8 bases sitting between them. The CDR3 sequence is CASRGGPDTQYF. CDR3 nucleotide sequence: TGTGCCAGCAGGGGAGGCCCAGATACGCAGTATTTT.

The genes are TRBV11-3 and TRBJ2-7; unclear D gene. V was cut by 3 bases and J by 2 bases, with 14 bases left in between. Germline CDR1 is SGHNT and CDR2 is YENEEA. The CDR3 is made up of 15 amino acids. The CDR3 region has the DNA TGTGCCAGCAGCTTCGGTCGAATACCCCCCTACGAGCAGTACTTC. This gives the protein CASSFGRIPPYEQYF.

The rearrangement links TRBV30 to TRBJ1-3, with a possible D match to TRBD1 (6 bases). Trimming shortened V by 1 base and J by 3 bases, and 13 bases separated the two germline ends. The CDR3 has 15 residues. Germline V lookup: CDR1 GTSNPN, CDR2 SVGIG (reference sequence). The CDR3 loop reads CAWSDGRGIGNTIYF. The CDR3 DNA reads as TGTGCCTGGAGTGATGGCAGGGGAATTGGAAACACCATATATTTT.

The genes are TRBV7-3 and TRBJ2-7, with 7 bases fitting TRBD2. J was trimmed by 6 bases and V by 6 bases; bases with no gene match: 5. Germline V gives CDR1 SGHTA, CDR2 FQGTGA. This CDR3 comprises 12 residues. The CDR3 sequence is CASSPSGGEQYF. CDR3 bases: TGTGCCAGCAGTCCGTCGGGGGGCGAGCAGTACTTC.

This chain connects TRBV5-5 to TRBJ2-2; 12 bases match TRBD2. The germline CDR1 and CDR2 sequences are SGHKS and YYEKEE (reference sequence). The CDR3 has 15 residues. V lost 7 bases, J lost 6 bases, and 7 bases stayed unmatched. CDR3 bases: TGTGCCAGCGCGACTAGCGGGAGCAGTCCCGGGGAGCTGTTTTTT. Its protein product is CASATSGSSPGELFF.

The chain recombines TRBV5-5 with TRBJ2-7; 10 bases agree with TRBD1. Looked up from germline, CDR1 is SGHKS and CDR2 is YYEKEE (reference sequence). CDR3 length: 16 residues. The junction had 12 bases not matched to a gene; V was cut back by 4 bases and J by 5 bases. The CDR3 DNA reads TGTGCCAGCAGCCCCACCGGGACAGGGGAGGTCCACGAGCAGTACTTC. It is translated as CASSPTGTGEVHEQYF.

CDR3 sequence (DNA): TGTGCCAGCAGCTTTATGGGATTAGGGGAAAAACTGTTTTTT. This translates into CASSFMGLGEKLFF. This chain joins TRBV11-2 and TRBJ1-4; D is uncertain. Germline CDR1 reads SGHAT; CDR2 reads FQNNGV. V shed 3 bases and J shed 8 bases, with 13 bases lying between them. The CDR3 totals 14 residues.

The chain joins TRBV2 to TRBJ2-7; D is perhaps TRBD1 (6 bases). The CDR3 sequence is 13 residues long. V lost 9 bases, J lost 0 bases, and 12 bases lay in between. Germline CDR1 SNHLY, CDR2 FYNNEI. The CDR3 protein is CASARGGSYEQYF. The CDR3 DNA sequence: TGTGCCAGTGCTCGAGGGGGCTCCTACGAGCAGTACTTC. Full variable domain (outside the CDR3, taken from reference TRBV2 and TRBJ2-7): EPEVTQTPSHQVTQMGQEVILRCVPISNHLYFYWYRQILGQKVEFLVSFYNNEISEKSEIFDDQFSVERPDGSNFTLKIRSTKLEDSAMYFCASARGGSYEQYFGPGTRLTVT.